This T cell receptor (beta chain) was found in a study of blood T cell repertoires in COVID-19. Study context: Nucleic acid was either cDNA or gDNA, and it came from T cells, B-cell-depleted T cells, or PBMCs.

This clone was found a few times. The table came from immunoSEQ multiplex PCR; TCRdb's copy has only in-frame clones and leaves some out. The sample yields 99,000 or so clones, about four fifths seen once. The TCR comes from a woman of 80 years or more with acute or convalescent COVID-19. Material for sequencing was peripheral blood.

CDR3 sequence (DNA): TGTGCCAGCAGCTTGACAGGGGGCACTGAAGCTTTCTTT. Amino acids: CASSLTGGTEAFF. V usage is TRBV7-2 and J usage is TRBJ1-1; TRBD1 matches at 9 bases. CDR3 size: 13 residues. Germline CDR1 SGHTA, CDR2 FQGNSA. The junction had 0 bases not matched to a gene; V was cut back by 3 bases and J by 4 bases.